This T cell receptor (beta chain) was sequenced for a study of T cells in tuberculosis (dated by TCRdb to the late 2010s). For context, the study as a whole: To characterize T cells specific for the mycobacterial lipid antigen glucose monomycolate (GMM), the study used CD1B tetramers together with high-throughput TCR immunosequencing. With 9 to 11 people per group, a South African clinical cohort compared IGRA-negative adolescents, IGRA-positive adolescents with latent tuberculosis, and adults with active tuberculosis. Paper-wide results and their limitations: Clinical samples were selected based on which cryopreserved specimens were available, and the active tuberculosis cases were adults whereas the controls were adolescents. Shorter CDR3-alpha lengths in active tuberculosis patients partly drove the smaller NN-distances, and the TCR-beta difference was not statistically significant. An accuracy of 80% to 90% (AUROC about 0.9) was reached by a classifier using the diverse GMM-specific repertoire, compared with more than 65% accuracy when GEM motif frequencies were used. Compared with IGRA-negative controls, TCR-alpha repertoires from active tuberculosis had smaller mean NN-distances to GMM-specific TCRs, which suggests clonal expansion of these TCRs.

At study entry, a tuberculin skin test and the QuantiFERON-TB GOLD In-Tube IGRA were used to screen adolescents for latent tuberculosis infection. Immunosequencing was performed on unsorted cryopreserved PBMC, with around 92,000 T cells per clinical donor covered on average. Eleven high schools in the Worcester region of the Western Cape, South Africa, served as enrollment sites for adolescents aged 12 to 18 years. Some ten M. tuberculosis-infected adolescents and around ten uninfected adolescents were selected, with the two groups matched for age and sex. Adolescent PBMC were isolated from freshly drawn heparinized blood by density centrifugation and cryopreserved. With respect to this clone: Its antigen remains unidentified. The record has no base qualities; no much larger clone is one base away.

The immunoSEQ multiplex PCR assay was used to generate TCR libraries, with TCR-beta and/or TCR-alpha/delta assays applied to each sample. The amplified TCR libraries were sequenced using the Illumina high-throughput platform. Regarding the original processing steps: Clustering and dimensionality reduction relied on pairwise TCRdist distances among GMM-specific receptors from T cells that were either sorted ex vivo or expanded in vitro. Each clinical repertoire received a mean NN-distance score, defined as the average TCRdist to the nearest 10% of tetramer-positive reference sequences. GEM TCR motif frequency was calculated as the fraction of unique TCRs that matched known GEM sequences in V/J usage and CDR3 length. Linear discriminant analysis with leave-one-out cross-validation, implemented in scikit-learn, was used to classify active tuberculosis. Entries here come from immuneACCESS through TCRdb and include only in-frame sequences with V and J called. Some clones fail to appear in such tables; in the studies checked, an unresolved V gene covers under half of the shortfall, and the cause of the remainder is unknown. V and J calls and clone size follow that table, whereas D and trimming were derived from the DNA. The sample table holds around 45,000 clones, of which about 95% were seen once. Of the sample, under 2% is held by the ten largest clones.

The CDR3, cysteine through phenylalanine, is 15 amino acids long. Only the CDR3 region is kept as DNA, spanning 45 bases read in frame from base 1. According to the germline V gene, CDR1 reads SQVTM and CDR2 reads ANQGSEA. The germline V and J ends show losses of 5 bases and 5 bases respectively, and no gene match explains 8 bases of the junction. This TCR came from a donor between 10 and 35 years old with latent tuberculosis or without tuberculosis infection. Some clones in this sample may be carry-over from other donors' samples. The source material was PBMCs. The sequence links TRBV29-1 to TRBJ2-7; 14 middle bases align to TRBD2. The sequence in DNA is TGCAGCGTTACCGGGACTAGCGGGGGCAAGGACGAGCAGTACTTC. It encodes CSVTGTSGGKDEQYF.